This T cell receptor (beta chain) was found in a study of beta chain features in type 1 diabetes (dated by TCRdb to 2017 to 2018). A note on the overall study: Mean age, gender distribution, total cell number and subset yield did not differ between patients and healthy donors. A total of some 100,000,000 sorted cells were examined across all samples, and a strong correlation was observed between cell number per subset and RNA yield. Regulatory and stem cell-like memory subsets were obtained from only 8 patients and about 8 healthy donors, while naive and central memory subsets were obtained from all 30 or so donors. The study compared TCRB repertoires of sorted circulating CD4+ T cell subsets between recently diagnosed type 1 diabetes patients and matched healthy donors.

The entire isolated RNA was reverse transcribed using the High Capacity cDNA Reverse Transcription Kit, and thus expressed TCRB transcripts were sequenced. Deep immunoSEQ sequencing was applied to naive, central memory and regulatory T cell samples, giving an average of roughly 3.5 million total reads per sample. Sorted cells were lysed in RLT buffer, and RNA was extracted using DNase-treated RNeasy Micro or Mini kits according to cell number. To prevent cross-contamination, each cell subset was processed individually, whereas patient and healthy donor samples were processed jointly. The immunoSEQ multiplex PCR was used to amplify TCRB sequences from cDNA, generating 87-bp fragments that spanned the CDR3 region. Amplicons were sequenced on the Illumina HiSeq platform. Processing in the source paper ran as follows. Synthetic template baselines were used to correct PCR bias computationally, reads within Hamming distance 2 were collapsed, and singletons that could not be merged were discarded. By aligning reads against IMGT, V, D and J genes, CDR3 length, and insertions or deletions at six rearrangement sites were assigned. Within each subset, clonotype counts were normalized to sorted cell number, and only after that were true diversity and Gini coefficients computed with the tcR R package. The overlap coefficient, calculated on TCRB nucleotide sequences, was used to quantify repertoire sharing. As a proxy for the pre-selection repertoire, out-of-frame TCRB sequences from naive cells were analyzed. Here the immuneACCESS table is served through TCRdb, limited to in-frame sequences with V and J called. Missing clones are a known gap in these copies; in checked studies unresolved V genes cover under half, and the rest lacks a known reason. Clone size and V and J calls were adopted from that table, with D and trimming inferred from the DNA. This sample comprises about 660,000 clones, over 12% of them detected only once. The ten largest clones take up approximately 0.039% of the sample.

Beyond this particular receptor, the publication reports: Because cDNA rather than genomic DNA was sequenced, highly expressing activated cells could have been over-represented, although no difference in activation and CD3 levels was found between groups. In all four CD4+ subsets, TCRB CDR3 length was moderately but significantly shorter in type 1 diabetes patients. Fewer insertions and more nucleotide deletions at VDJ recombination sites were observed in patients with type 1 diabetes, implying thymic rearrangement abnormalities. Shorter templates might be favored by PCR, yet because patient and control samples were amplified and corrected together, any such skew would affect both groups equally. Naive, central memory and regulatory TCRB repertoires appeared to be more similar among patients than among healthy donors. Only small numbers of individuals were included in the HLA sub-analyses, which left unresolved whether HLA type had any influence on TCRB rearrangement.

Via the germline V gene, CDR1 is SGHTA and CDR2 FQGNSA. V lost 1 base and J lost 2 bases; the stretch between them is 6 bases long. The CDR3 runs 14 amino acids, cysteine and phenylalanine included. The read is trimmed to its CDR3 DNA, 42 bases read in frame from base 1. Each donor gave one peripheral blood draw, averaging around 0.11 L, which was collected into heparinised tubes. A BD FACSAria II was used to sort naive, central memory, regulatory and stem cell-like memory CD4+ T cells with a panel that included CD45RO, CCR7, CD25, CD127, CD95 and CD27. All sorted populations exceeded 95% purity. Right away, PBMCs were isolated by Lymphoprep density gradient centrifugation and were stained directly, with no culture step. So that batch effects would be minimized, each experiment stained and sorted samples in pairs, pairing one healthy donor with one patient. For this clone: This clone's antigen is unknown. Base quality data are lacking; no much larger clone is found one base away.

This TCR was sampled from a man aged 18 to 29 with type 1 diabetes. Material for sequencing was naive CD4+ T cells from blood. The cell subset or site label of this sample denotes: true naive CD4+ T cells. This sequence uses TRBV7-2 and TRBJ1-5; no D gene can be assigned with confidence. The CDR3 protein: CASSLDVGNQPQHF. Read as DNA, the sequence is TGTGCCAGCAGCTTAGATGTGGGCAATCAGCCCCAGCATTTT.